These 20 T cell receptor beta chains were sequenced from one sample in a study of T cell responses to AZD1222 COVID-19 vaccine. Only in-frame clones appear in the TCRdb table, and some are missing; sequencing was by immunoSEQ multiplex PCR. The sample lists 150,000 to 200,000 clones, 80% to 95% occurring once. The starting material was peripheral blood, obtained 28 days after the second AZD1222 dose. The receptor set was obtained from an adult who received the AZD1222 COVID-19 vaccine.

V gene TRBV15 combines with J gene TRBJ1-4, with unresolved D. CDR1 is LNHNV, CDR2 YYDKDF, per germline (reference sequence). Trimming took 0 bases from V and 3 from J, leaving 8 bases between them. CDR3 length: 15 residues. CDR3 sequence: CATSRDRHSNEKLFF. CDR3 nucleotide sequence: TGTGCCACCAGCAGAGATCGGCACTCTAATGAAAAACTGTTTTTT. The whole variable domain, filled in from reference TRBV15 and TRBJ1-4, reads DAMVIQNPRYQVTQFGKPVTLSCSQTLNHNVMYWYQQKSSQAPKLLFHYYDKDFNNEADTPDNFQSRRPNTSFCFLDIRSPGLGDTAMYLCATSRDRHSNEKLFFGSGTQLSVL.

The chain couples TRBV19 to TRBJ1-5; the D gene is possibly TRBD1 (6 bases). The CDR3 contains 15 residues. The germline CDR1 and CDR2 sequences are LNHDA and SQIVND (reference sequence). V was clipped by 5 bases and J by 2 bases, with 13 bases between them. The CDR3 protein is CASSYRARGNQPQHF. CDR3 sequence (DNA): TGTGCCAGTAGTTACAGGGCTAGGGGCAATCAGCCCCAGCATTTT.

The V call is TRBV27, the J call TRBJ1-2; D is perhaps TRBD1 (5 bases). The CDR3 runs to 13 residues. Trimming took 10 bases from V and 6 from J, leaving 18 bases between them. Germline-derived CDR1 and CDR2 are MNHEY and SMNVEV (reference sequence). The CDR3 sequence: CATWDGRFDGYTF. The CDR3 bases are TGTGCCACATGGGACGGACGATTTGATGGCTACACCTTC.

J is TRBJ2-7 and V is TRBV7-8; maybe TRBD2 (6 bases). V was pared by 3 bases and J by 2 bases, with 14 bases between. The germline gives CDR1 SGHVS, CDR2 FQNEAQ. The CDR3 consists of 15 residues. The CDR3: CASSFPAGGTYEQYF. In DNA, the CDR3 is TGTGCCAGCAGCTTCCCCGCAGGAGGGACCTACGAGCAGTACTTC.

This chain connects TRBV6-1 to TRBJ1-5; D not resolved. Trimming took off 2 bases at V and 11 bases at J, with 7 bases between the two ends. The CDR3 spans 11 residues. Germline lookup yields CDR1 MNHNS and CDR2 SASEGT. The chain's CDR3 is CASSEWQTQHF. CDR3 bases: TGTGCCAGCAGTGAATGGCAGACCCAGCATTTT.

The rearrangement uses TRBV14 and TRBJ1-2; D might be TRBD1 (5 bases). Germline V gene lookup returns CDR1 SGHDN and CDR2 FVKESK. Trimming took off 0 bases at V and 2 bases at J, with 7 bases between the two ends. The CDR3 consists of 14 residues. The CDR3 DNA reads TGTGCCAGCAGCCAAGATTCAGGGAACTATGGCTACACCTTC. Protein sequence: CASSQDSGNYGYTF.

CDR3 sequence (DNA): TGTGCCAGCAGGACAGGGGTTCATGGCTACACCTTC. Translating gives CASRTGVHGYTF. This chain connects TRBV6-5 to TRBJ1-2; TRBD1 matches at 8 bases. The CDR3 has 12 residues. J was trimmed by 6 bases and V by 6 bases; bases with no gene match: 3. The germline V gene encodes CDR1 MNHEY and CDR2 SVGAGI.

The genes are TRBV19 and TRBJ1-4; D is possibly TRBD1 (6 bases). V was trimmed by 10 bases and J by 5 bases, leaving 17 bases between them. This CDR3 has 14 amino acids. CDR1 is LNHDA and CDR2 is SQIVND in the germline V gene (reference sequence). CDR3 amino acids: CATALGGGNEKLFF. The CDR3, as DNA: TGTGCCACGGCACTGGGGGGCGGGAATGAAAAACTGTTTTTT.

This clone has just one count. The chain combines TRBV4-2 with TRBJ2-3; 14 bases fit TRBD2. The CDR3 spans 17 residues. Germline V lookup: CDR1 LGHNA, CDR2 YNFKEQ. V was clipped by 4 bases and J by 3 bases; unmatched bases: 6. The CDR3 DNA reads TGTGCCAGCAGCCTTCGACTAGCGGGGGGGGAAACAGATACGCAGTATTTT. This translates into CASSLRLAGGETDTQYF.

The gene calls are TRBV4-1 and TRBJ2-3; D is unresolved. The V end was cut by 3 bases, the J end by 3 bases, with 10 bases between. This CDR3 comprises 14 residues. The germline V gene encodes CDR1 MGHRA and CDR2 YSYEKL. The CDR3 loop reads CASSQGRWTDTQYF. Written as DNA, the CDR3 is TGCGCCAGCAGCCAGGGAAGATGGACAGATACGCAGTATTTT.

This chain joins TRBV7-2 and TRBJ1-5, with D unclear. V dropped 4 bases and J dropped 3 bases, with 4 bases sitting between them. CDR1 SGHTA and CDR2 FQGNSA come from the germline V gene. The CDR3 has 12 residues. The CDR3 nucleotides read TGTGCCAGCAGCTCCTACAATCAGCCCCAGCATTTT. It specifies CASSSYNQPQHF.

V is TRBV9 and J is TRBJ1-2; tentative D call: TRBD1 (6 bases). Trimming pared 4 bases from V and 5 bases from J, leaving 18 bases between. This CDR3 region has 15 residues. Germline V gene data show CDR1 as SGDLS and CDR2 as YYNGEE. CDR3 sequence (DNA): TGTGCCAGCAGCTCACCACAGGGTCCGGATTATGGCTACACCTTC. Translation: CASSSPQGPDYGYTF.

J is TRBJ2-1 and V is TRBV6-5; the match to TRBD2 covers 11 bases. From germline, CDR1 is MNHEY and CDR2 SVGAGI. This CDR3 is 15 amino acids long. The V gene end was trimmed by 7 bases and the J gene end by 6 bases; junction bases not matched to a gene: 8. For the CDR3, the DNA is TGTGCCAGCACCTATAGCGGGGGGGCCGGCAATGAGCAGTTCTTC. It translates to CASTYSGGAGNEQFF.

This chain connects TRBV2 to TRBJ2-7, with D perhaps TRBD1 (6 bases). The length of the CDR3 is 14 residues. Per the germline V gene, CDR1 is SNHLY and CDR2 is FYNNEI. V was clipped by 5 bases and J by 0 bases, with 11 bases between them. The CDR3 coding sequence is TGTGCCAGCAGTAGCAGGGGAAGCTCCTACGAGCAGTACTTC. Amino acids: CASSSRGSSYEQYF.

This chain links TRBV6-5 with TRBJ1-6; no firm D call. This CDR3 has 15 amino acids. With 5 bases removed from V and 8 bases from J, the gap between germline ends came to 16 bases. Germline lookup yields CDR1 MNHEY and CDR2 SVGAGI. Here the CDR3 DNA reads TGTGCCAGCAGTCCAACCCGGGGATACGATTCACCCCTCCACTTT. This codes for CASSPTRGYDSPLHF.

CDR3 in DNA: TGTGCCAGTAGTCCCCGGGACAGGGGAAGCGAGCAGTACTTC. This translates into CASSPRDRGSEQYF. The chain carries TRBV19 and TRBJ2-7, with 10 bases aligning to TRBD1. Germline CDR1 reads LNHDA; CDR2 reads SQIVND (reference sequence). V shed 5 bases, J shed 6 bases, and the junction held 7 bases outside the gene matches. The CDR3 has 14 residues.

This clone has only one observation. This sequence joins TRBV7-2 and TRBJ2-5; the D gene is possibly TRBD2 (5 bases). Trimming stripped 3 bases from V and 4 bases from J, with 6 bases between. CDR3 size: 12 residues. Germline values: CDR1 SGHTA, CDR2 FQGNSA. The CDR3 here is CASSFRGETQYF. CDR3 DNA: TGTGCCAGCAGCTTCCGGGGAGAGACCCAGTACTTC.

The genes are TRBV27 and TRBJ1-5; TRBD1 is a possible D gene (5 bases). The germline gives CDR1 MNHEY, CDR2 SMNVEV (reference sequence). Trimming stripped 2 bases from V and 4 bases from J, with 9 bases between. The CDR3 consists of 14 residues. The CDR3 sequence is CASSLQGRNQPQHF. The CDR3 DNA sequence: TGTGCCAGCAGTTTACAGGGAAGGAATCAGCCCCAGCATTTT.

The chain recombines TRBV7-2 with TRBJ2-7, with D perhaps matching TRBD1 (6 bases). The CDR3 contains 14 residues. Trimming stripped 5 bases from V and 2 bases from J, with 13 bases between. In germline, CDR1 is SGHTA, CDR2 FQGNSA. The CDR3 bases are TGTGCCAGCAGCCCTTACAGGGATCCCTACGAGCAGTACTTC. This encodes CASSPYRDPYEQYF.

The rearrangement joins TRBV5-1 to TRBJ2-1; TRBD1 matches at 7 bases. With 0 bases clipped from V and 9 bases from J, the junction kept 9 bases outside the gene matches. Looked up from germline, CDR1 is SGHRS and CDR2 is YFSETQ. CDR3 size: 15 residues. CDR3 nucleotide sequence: TGCGCCAGCAGCTTGGAGTCAGGGGGTTTGGGTGAGCAGTTCTTC. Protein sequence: CASSLESGGLGEQFF.